A selection of T cell receptor beta chains follows, all from one sample in a study of lymphopenia after photon versus proton radiotherapy. Only in-frame clones appear in the TCRdb table, and some are missing; sequencing was by immunoSEQ multiplex PCR. The data show approximately 170,000 clones, around nine tenths seen once. This sample comprised peripheral blood, obtained from a patient treated with photon-based radiotherapy. The receptors come from a man aged 50 or older with gastric cancer. Both conserved end residues are part of each CDR3. D genes are given only for firm matches. Clone size is stated in some rows and not others, as once, few, many or a class when expanded.

TRBJ1-1 | NA | TRBD1 | TRBV28 | TGTGCCAGCAGTTTACCGGGACAGAGTGAAGCTTTCTTT | CASSLPGQSEAFF
TRBJ1-2 | NA | NA | TRBV10-3 | TGTGCCATCAGTGAGAGGCAGGCGGATGGCTACACCTTC | CAISERQADGYTF
TRBJ2-1 | NA | TRBD2 | TRBV6-4 | TGTGCCAGCAGTGTCCTACTAGCGGGAGTTTACGGGGAGCAGTTCTTC | CASSVLLAGVYGEQFF
TRBJ2-2 | NA | NA | TRBV9 | TGTGCCAGCAGCGTCTTGGGCAGGGCCAGCGCGGGGACCGGGGAGCTGTTTTTT | CASSVLGRASAGTGELFF
TRBJ2-2 | NA | NA | TRBV9 | TGTGCCAGCAGCGTAGGGGGAACCGGGGAGCTGTTTTTT | CASSVGGTGELFF
TRBJ1-2 | NA | NA | TRBV11-2 | TGTGCCAGCAGCTTACGTTTGGGGGACTCCGGCTACACCTTC | CASSLRLGDSGYTF
TRBJ2-7 | NA | TRBD1 | TRBV11-2 | TGTGCCAGCAGCTCATACAGGGGCTACGAGCAGTACTTC | CASSSYRGYEQYF
TRBJ2-7 | NA | NA | TRBV30 | TGTGCCTGGAGTACACAGTACGAGCAGTACTTC | CAWSTQYEQYF
TRBJ2-1 | NA | TRBD2 | TRBV11-3 | TGTGCCAGCAGCATCAATAGCGGGAGGGCGAATGAGCAGTTCTTC | CASSINSGRANEQFF
TRBJ1-3 | NA | NA | TRBV4-2 | TGTGCCAGCAGCCAACTAGACAGTTTATCCGGAAACACCATATATTTT | CASSQLDSLSGNTIYF
TRBJ2-2 | NA | TRBD1 | TRBV7-2 | TGTGCCAGCAGGCCCGGGACAGAGAACACCGGGGAGCTGTTTTTT | CASRPGTENTGELFF
TRBJ2-5 | once | NA | TRBV29-1 | TGCAGCGTTGAAGCCGGGTTGAAGACCCAGTACTTC | CSVEAGLKTQYF
TRBJ2-5 | once | TRBD1 | TRBV27 | TGTGCCAGCAGCCCCCGCGGACAGGGTATCTCCCAAGAGACCCAGTACTTC | CASSPRGQGISQETQYF
TRBJ2-3 | once | TRBD2 | TRBV19 | TGTGCCAGTCGCGTGACTAGGGAGGGAGATACGCAGTATTTT | CASRVTREGDTQYF
TRBJ2-1 | NA | TRBD1 | TRBV7-9 | TGTGCCAGCAGCTTATTCACAGGGGATCGCAATGAGCAGTTCTTC | CASSLFTGDRNEQFF
TRBJ1-1 | NA | TRBD1 | TRBV28 | TGTGCCAGCACGACAGGGGGCCGGAGCACTGAAGCTTTCTTT | CASTTGGRSTEAFF
TRBJ2-3 | many | NA | TRBV7-7 | TGTGCCAGCAGCTTAGTCCCGACGGGGTTACAGTATTTT | CASSLVPTGLQYF